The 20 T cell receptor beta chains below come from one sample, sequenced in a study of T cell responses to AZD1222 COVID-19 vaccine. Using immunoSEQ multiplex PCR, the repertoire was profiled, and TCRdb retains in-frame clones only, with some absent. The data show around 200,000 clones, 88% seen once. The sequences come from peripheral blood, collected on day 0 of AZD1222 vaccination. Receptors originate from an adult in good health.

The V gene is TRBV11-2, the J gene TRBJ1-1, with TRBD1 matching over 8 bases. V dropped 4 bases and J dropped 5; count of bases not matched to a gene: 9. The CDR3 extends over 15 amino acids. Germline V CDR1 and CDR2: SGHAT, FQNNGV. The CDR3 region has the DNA TGTGCCAGCAGCTACTCAGGGGGCAAGAGAACTGAAGCTTTCTTT. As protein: CASSYSGGKRTEAFF.

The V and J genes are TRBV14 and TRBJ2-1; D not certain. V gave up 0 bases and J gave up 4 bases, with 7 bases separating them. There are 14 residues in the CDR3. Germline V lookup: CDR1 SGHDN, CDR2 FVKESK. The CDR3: CASSQDWTYNEQFF. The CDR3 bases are TGTGCCAGCAGCCAAGATTGGACGTACAATGAGCAGTTCTTC.

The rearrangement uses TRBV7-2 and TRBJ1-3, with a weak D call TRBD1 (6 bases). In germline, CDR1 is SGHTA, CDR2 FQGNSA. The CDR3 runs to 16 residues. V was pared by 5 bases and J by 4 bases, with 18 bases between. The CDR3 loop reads CASSVSPGAAGNTIYF. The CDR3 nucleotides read TGTGCCAGCAGCGTTTCTCCAGGGGCCGCGGGAAACACCATATATTTT.

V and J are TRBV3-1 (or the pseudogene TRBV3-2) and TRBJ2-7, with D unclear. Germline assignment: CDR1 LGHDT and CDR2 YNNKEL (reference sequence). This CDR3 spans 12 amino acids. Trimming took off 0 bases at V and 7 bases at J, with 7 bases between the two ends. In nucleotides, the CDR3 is TGTGCCAGCAGCCAAGATCGACGGGAGCAGTACTTC. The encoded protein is CASSQDRREQYF.

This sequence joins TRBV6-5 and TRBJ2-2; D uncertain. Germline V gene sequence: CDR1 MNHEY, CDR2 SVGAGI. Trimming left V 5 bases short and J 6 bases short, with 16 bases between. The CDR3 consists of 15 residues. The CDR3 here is CASSPGPLGSGELFF. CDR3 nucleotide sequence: TGTGCCAGCAGTCCCGGGCCATTAGGGTCCGGGGAGCTGTTTTTT.

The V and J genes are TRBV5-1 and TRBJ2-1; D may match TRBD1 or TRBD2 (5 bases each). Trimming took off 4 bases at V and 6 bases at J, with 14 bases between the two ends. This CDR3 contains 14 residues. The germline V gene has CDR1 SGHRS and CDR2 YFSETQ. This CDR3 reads CASSPFPGPNEQFF. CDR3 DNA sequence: TGCGCCAGCAGCCCCTTCCCGGGACCCAATGAGCAGTTCTTC.

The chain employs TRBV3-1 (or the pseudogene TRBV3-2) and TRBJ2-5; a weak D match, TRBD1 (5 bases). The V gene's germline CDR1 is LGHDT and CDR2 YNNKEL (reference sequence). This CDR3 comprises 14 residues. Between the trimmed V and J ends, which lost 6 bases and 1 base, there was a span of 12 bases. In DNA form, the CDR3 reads TGTGCCAGCAGTCGACAGCTATCCCAAGAGACCCAGTACTTC. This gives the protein CASSRQLSQETQYF.

CDR3 region: CASRGTHEDIQYF. The CDR3 coding sequence is TGTGCCAGCCGCGGGACACACGAGGACATTCAGTACTTC. The chain has TRBV7-9 and TRBJ2-4; D is tentatively TRBD1 or TRBD2 (6 bases each). The CDR3 spans 13 residues. V lost 8 bases and J lost 8, with 16 bases in between. CDR1 is SEHNR and CDR2 is FQNEAQ in the germline V gene (reference sequence).

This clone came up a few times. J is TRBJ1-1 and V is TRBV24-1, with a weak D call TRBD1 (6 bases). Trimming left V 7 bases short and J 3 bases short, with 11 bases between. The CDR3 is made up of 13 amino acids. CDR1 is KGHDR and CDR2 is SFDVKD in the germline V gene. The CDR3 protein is CATRTGSYTEAFF. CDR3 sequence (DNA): TGTGCCACCAGAACAGGGAGTTACACTGAAGCTTTCTTT.

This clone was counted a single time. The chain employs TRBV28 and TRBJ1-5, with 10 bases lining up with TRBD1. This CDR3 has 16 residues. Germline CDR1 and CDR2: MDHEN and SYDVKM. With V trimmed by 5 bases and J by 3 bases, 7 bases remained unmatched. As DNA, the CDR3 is TGTGCCAGCAGTGTCCCGGGACAGGGGACCAATCAGCCCCAGCATTTT. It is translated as CASSVPGQGTNQPQHF.

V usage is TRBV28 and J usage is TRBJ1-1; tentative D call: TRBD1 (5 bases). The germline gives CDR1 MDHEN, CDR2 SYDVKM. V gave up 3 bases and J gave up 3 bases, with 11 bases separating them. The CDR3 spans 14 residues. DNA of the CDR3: TGTGCCAGCAGTTTGGGGGGGAAGTACACTGAAGCTTTCTTT. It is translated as CASSLGGKYTEAFF.

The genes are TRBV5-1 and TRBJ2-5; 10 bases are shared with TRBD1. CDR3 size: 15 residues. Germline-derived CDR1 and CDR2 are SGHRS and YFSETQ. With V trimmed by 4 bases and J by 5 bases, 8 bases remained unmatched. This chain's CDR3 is CASSVAGTGAETQYF. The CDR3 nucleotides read TGCGCCAGCAGCGTGGCCGGGACAGGGGCCGAGACCCAGTACTTC.

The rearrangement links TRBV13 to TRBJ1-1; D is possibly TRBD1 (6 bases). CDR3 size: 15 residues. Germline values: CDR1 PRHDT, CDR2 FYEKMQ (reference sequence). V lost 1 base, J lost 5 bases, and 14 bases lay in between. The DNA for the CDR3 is TGTGCCAGCAGCTTAGCCTCCAGGGGAGGGACTGAAGCTTTCTTT. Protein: CASSLASRGGTEAFF.

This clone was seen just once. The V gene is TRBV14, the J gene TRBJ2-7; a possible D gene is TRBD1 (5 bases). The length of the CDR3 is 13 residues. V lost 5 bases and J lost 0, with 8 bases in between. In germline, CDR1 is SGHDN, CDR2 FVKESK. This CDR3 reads CASSFQGSYEQYF. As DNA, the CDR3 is TGTGCCAGCAGCTTCCAGGGCTCCTACGAGCAGTACTTC.

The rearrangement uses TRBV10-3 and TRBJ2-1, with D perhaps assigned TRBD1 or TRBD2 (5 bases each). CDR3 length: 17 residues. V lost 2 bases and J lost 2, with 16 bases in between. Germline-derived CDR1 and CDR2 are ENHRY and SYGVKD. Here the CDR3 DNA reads TGTGCCATCAGTGAGAATTTGGGGACCTCTACCTACAATGAGCAGTTCTTC. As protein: CAISENLGTSTYNEQFF.

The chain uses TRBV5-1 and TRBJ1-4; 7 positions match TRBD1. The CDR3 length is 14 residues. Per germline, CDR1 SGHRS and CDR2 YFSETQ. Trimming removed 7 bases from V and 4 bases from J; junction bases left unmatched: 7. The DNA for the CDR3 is TGCGCCAGCGGGCAGACAGGGATTAATGAAAAACTGTTTTTT. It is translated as CASGQTGINEKLFF.

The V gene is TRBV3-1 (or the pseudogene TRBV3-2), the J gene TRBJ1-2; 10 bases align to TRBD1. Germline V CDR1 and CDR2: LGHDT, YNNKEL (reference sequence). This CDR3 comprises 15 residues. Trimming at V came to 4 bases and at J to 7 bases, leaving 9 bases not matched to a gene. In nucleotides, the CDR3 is TGTGCCAGCAGCCCTGGGACAGGGGCTGAGGGTGGCTACACCTTC. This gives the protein CASSPGTGAEGGYTF.

For the CDR3, the DNA is TGTGCCAGCAGTGAAGGGCGCGGGGGGGCAGCTGATACGCAGTATTTT. The encoded protein is CASSEGRGGAADTQYF. This sequence joins TRBV2 and TRBJ2-3; 9 bases align to TRBD2. The CDR3 extends over 16 amino acids. From germline, CDR1 is SNHLY and CDR2 FYNNEI. J was trimmed by 6 bases and V by 1 base; bases with no gene match: 8.

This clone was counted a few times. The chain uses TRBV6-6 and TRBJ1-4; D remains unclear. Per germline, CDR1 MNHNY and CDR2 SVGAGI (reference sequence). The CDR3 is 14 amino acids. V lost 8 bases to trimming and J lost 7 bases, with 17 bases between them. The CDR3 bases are TGTGCCAGCCTCAAAAAAGGTTCGAGTGAAAAACTGTTTTTT. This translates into CASLKKGSSEKLFF.

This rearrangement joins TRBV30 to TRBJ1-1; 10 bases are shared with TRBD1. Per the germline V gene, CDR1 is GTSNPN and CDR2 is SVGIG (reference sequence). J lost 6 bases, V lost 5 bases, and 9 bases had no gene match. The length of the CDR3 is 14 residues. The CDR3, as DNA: TGTGCCTGGGTATACGGACAGGGGGTCTCTGAAGCTTTCTTT. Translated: CAWVYGQGVSEAFF. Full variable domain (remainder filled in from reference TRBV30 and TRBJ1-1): SQTIHQWPATLVQPVGSPLSLECTVEGTSNPNLYWYRQAAGRGLQLLFYSVGIGQISSEVPQNLSASRPQDRQFILSSKKLLLSDSGFYLCAWVYGQGVSEAFFGQGTRLTVV.